Below, 9 T cell receptor beta chains from the same sample are listed, as sequenced in a study of T cells expressing NK-cell markers. TCRdb re-called the 5' RACE reads and shows each CDR3 protein once, DNA omitted. The repertoire shows 200,000 to 300,000 distinct CDR3 sequences; the top ten hold 0.39%. The sample taken for sequencing was blood T cells: a sorted CD56 or NKG2C T cell subset, CD4+ or CD8+ T cells, or bulk PBMC T cells (not recorded which). These receptors came from a man aged 18 to 35 in good health.

The chain carries TRBV21-1 and TRBJ2-5; there is no DNA to check the TCRdb D call of TRBD1. TRBV21-1 is a pseudogene locus. This CDR3 is built from 12 residues. The CDR3 spells CASSSQGETQYF.

This chain links TRBV5-1 with TRBJ2-1; with no DNA, the TCRdb D assignment of TRBD2 cannot be verified. This CDR3 comprises 13 residues. Germline V gene data show CDR1 as SGHRS and CDR2 as YFSETQ. The CDR3 protein is CASSPGLALEQFF.

The gene calls are TRBV28 and TRBJ2-7. Germline values: CDR1 MDHEN, CDR2 SYDVKM. CDR3 length equals 14 residues. The chain's CDR3 is CASSWGRINYEQYF.

This sequence joins TRBV6-5 and TRBJ1-5; there is no DNA to check the TCRdb D call of TRBD1. Germline V gene lookup returns CDR1 MNHEY and CDR2 SVGAGI. This CDR3 spans 17 amino acids. The chain's CDR3 is CASRPPGQGMGWQPQHF.

This rearrangement joins TRBV10-3 to TRBJ1-3. The CDR3 contains 17 residues. Germline values: CDR1 ENHRY, CDR2 SYGVKD. CDR3 region: CAISESLGQGSGNTIYF.

The rearrangement links TRBV20-1 to TRBJ1-1. Germline lookup yields CDR1 DFQATT and CDR2 SNEGSKA (reference sequence). The CDR3 loop spans 11 amino acids. The CDR3 is CSGRRGTEAFF.

The V call is TRBV5-1, the J call TRBJ2-5. CDR3 length equals 14 residues. The V gene's germline CDR1 is SGHRS and CDR2 YFSETQ. Here the CDR3 reads CASSIKGNQETQYF.

The rearrangement links TRBV4-2 to TRBJ2-1; there is no DNA to check the TCRdb D call of TRBD2. The germline V gene encodes CDR1 LGHNA and CDR2 YNFKEQ. There are 17 residues in the CDR3. CDR3 loop: CASSLGTSGTVYNEQFF.

The chain is built from TRBV5-4 and TRBJ1-2; TCRdb's assignment of TRBD1 cannot be checked, as there is no DNA. Looked up from germline, CDR1 is SGHNT and CDR2 is YYREEE (reference sequence). The CDR3 contains 15 residues. This CDR3 is CASRRRDATNYGYTF.